Listed here are 3 T cell receptor beta chains from one sample, sequenced in a study of OX40 agonist ivuxolimab in advanced cancers. The repertoire was sequenced with immunoSEQ multiplex PCR; TCRdb's copy has only in-frame clones and lacks some. This table has 15,000 to 25,000 clones, more than 60% appearing once. Material: CD4+ or CD8+ T cells sorted from blood, obtained in a trial of the OX40 agonist ivuxolimab. The source is an adult with an advanced solid tumor such as melanoma, head and neck, liver or kidney cancer.

The chain employs TRBV27 and TRBJ1-1; no clear D gene. The germline V gene has CDR1 MNHEY and CDR2 SMNVEV (reference sequence). V lost 6 bases and J 1 base, leaving 6 bases between the germline ends. The CDR3 is 12 amino acids. Written as DNA, the CDR3 is TGTGCCAGCAGGGCTTGGAACACTGAAGCTTTCTTT. Translating it yields CASRAWNTEAFF.

This clone occurred many times. The chain carries TRBV6-5 and TRBJ1-2; D gene ambiguous. Looked up from germline, CDR1 is MNHEY and CDR2 is SVGAGI. This CDR3 spans 11 amino acids. The V gene lost 10 bases and the J gene lost 4 bases, with 10 bases spanning the gap. CDR3 sequence reads: CATSGPYGYTF. The CDR3 nucleotides are TGTGCCACCTCCGGGCCCTATGGCTACACCTTC.

This clone has only a few counts. The chain links TRBV28 to TRBJ2-7; possibly TRBD2 for D (5 bases). The germline CDR1 and CDR2 sequences are MDHEN and SYDVKM. The CDR3 totals 16 residues. Trimming shortened V by 2 bases and J by 4 bases, and 18 bases separated the two germline ends. The CDR3 DNA reads TGTGCCAGCAGTTTAAATCCCTTGAGGACTTTTTACGAGCAGTACTTC. It specifies CASSLNPLRTFYEQYF.